The rows below give T cell receptor beta chains drawn from one sample of a study of human T cells and chemical hapten exposure. TCRdb called the RACE reads again in MiXCR, with one record for every CDR3 protein. This sample carries about 360,000 distinct CDR3 sequences, roughly 4.8% of them seen once, and the ten largest clones take about 2.1%. The sequenced sample was whole blood, obtained in connection with sensitization to the hapten diphenylcyclopropenone (DPC). These receptor sequences come from a woman in her forties or fifties with alopecia areata. Some clones in this sample may be carry-over from other donors' samples. The CDR3 runs from the conserved cysteine through the conserved F or W. The D gene is left open where the match is weak. A clone size is listed for some rows: how often the clone was seen (once, few, many), or a class if it is expanded.

size	V	D	J	CDR3	DNA
many	TRBV2	NA	TRBJ2-5	CASSEGLAGLETQYF	TGTGCCAGCAGTGAAGGTCTAGCTGGTCTAGAGACCCAGTACTTC
many	TRBV27	NA	TRBJ2-7	CASTLSWGGPYEQYF	TGTGCCAGCACCTTATCCTGGGGGGGGCCCTACGAGCAGTACTTC
NA	TRBV24-1	NA	TRBJ2-3	CATSDSPPWDFSREGGTDTQYF	TGTGCCACCAGTGATTCGCCACCTTGGGACTTTAGCAGAGAGGGCGGCACAGATACGCAGTATTTT
NA	TRBV6-2/TRBV6-3	NA	TRBJ2-7	CASMSGQNYEQYF	TGTGCCAGCATGAGCGGACAAAATTACGAGCAGTACTTC
many	TRBV9	NA	TRBJ2-5	CASTTGSQETQYF	TGTGCCAGCACCACCGGGTCCCAAGAGACCCAGTACTTC
many	TRBV7-8	NA	TRBJ2-5	CASSFGFMGGVETQYF	TGTGCCAGCAGCTTTGGCTTCATGGGGGGCGTAGAGACCCAGTACTTC
few	TRBV20-1	NA	TRBJ1-1	CSAKLQAQAFF	TGCAGTGCTAAGCTCCAGGCCCAAGCTTTCTTT
many	TRBV5-1	TRBD1	TRBJ2-1	CASSQGAGRNNEQFF	TGCGCCAGCAGCCAGGGGGCTGGACGCAACAATGAGCAGTTCTTC
many	TRBV20-1	TRBD2	TRBJ2-1	CSARVASGVNEQFF	TGCAGTGCTAGAGTCGCTAGCGGGGTTAATGAGCAGTTCTTC
many	TRBV28	NA	TRBJ2-3	CAMQGTGDTDTQYF	TGTGCCATGCAAGGGACTGGTGACACAGATACGCAGTATTTT
many	TRBV25-1	NA	TRBJ2-7	CASSGASTYEQYF	TGTGCCAGCAGTGGAGCCAGCACCTACGAGCAGTACTTC
NA	TRBV20-1	TRBD1	TRBJ1-6	CSARASTGARNSPLHF	TGCAGTGCTAGAGCCTCGACAGGGGCGCGTAATTCACCCCTCCACTTT
few	TRBV27	TRBD2	TRBJ2-7	CGERASGSLEQYF	TGTGGAGAGAGGGCTAGCGGCTCGTTAGAGCAGTACTTC
many	TRBV3-1	NA	TRBJ2-5	CASSQGGGGWETQYF	TGTGCCAGCAGCCAAGGCGGGGGCGGATGGGAGACCCAGTACTTC
many	TRBV2	NA	TRBJ1-5	CASSGSELSNQPQHF	TGTGCCAGCAGTGGGTCAGAACTTAGCAATCAGCCCCAGCATTTT
NA	TRBV29-1	NA	TRBJ2-1	CSVGTLRSNEQFF	TGCAGCGTTGGGACCCTCCGCTCCAATGAGCAGTTCTTC
few	TRBV2	NA	TRBJ1-1	CASSGEGVGTEAFF	TGTGCCAGCAGTGGTGAAGGGGTGGGCACTGAAGCTTTCTTT
NA	TRBV5-1	NA	TRBJ2-7	CASSLGLLAYEQYF	TGCGCCAGCAGCCTGGGCCTCCTCGCTTACGAGCAGTACTTC
many	TRBV5-1	NA	TRBJ2-1	CASSQTGAHNEQFF	TGCGCCAGCAGCCAGACGGGGGCCCACAATGAGCAGTTCTTC
many	TRBV2	NA	TRBJ1-1	CASRAGGTEAFF	TGTGCCAGCAGGGCGGGCGGAACTGAAGCTTTCTTT